Listed here are 24 T cell receptor beta chains from one sample, sequenced in a study of CD8+ T cells in alopecia areata. Isolated RNA was reverse transcribed into cDNA used as the sequencing template. Assay: immunoSEQ multiplex PCR; the TCRdb copy retains only in-frame clones and omits some. The repertoire consists of 110,000 or so clones, with 50% to 75% occurring once and the leading ten covering about 31%. Treatment here: oral pan-JAK inhibitor, 5-10 mg twice daily. The material was CD8+ T cells sorted from blood, obtained at week 4, from a patient treated with tofacitinib. Receptor source: a human donor with alopecia areata.

The gene calls are TRBV27 and TRBJ2-1, with D perhaps TRBD2 (7 bases). The CDR3 totals 15 residues. Per germline, CDR1 MNHEY and CDR2 SMNVEV (reference sequence). V was shortened by 5 bases and J by 3 bases, with 14 bases between the two germline ends. CDR3 sequence reads: CASSPLGGLYNEQFF. CDR3 in DNA: TGTGCCAGCAGTCCCCTCGGGGGGCTCTACAATGAGCAGTTCTTC.

This clone turned up a few times. V gene TRBV7-3 combines with J gene TRBJ1-1, with D hard to call. This CDR3 has 13 residues. Germline-derived CDR1 and CDR2 are SGHTA and FQGTGA. Trimming stripped 5 bases from V and 1 base from J, with 8 bases between. CDR3 DNA: TGTGCCAGCAGCCCCGACACGAACACTGAAGCTTTCTTT. This gives the protein CASSPDTNTEAFF.

This sequence joins TRBV27 and TRBJ1-5, with D possibly TRBD1 on 5 matching bases. Deletions cut 3 bases from V and 5 bases from J, with 8 bases between. Germline-derived CDR1 and CDR2 are MNHEY and SMNVEV (reference sequence). This CDR3 is 13 amino acids long. Here the CDR3 DNA reads TGTGCCAGCAGTTTGACAGCCTATCAGCCCCAGCATTTT. This gives the protein CASSLTAYQPQHF.

This clone was detected once. The chain links TRBV18 to TRBJ2-7, with 7 positions matching TRBD1. The germline gives CDR1 KGHSH, CDR2 LQKENI. The V segment lost 2 bases and the J segment 3 bases; nucleotides outside the gene matches: 10. The CDR3 contains 16 residues. CDR3 DNA sequence: TGTGCCAGCTCACCATTCGACAGGGTAACGAGCTACGAGCAGTACTTC. Amino acid sequence: CASSPFDRVTSYEQYF.

J is TRBJ1-1 and V is TRBV15, with a tentative D call TRBD1 (6 bases). The CDR3 is 14 residues long. Germline V CDR1 and CDR2: LNHNV, YYDKDF (reference sequence). V was shortened by 3 bases and J by 1 base, with 9 bases between the two germline ends. Here the CDR3 reads CATSRDSSNTEAFF. CDR3 in DNA: TGTGCCACCAGCAGGGACAGCTCGAACACTGAAGCTTTCTTT.

This clone has just a few counts. This chain links TRBV29-1 with TRBJ2-6, with 7 bases fitting TRBD1. The CDR3 extends over 15 amino acids. Germline assignment: CDR1 SQVTM and CDR2 ANQGSEA. Trimming cost V 3 bases and J 3 bases; bases outside gene matches: 5. The CDR3 sequence is CSVETGTGGANVLTF. CDR3 bases: TGCAGCGTTGAGACAGGGACGGGTGGGGCCAACGTCCTGACTTTC.

This clone was observed a handful of times. The genes are TRBV29-1 and TRBJ2-4; D might be TRBD2 (6 bases). Germline CDR1 reads SQVTM; CDR2 reads ANQGSEA. The ends were cut back, 7 bases at V and 9 bases at J, with 19 bases in the middle. The CDR3 consists of 13 residues. CDR3 in DNA: TGCAGCGGATGGACACCGCGGCGGGGCATTCAGTACTTC. Translating gives CSGWTPRRGIQYF.

The chain recombines TRBV9 with TRBJ1-2, with 9 positions matching TRBD1. Germline V lookup: CDR1 SGDLS, CDR2 YYNGEE. The junction had 10 bases not matched to a gene; V was cut back by 4 bases and J by 6 bases. The CDR3 spans 15 residues. CDR3 in DNA: TGTGCCAGCAGCCCATGGACAGGGGATTTCGATGGCTACACCTTC. As protein: CASSPWTGDFDGYTF. Looking up the rest from reference TRBV9 and TRBJ1-2 gives the full variable domain: DSGVTQTPKHLITATGQRVTLRCSPRSGDLSVYWYQQSLDQGLQFLIQYYNGEERAKGNILERFSAQQFPDLHSELNLSSLELGDSALYFCASSPWTGDFDGYTFGSGTRLTVV.

This clone was recorded a few times. The rearrangement uses TRBV29-1 and TRBJ2-2; 9 bases are a match to TRBD1. The germline V gene has CDR1 SQVTM and CDR2 ANQGSEA. The CDR3 length is 16 residues. Trimming removed 3 bases from V and 3 bases from J; junction bases left unmatched: 8. CDR3 nucleotides: TGCAGCGTTGAGACCCCGGGACAGGGTTACACCGGGGAGCTGTTTTTT. Translated: CSVETPGQGYTGELFF.

The V gene is TRBV29-1, the J gene TRBJ1-2; TRBD1 agrees at 7 bases. This CDR3 comprises 17 residues. The V gene's germline CDR1 is SQVTM and CDR2 ANQGSEA. The V gene end was trimmed by 1 base and the J gene end by 4 bases; junction bases not matched to a gene: 15. This CDR3 is CSVEGLGQDANLYGYTF. The CDR3 DNA sequence: TGCAGCGTTGAAGGACTAGGACAGGACGCTAACCTCTATGGCTACACCTTC.

The chain links TRBV5-6 to TRBJ1-5; D is unresolved. V was pared by 4 bases and J by 7 bases, with 18 bases between. This CDR3 region has 15 residues. CDR1 is SGHDT, CDR2 YYEEEE, per germline. The CDR3 DNA reads TGTGCCAGCAGCCCCCAACGGGGAGGCGTACAGCCCCAGCATTTT. Protein: CASSPQRGGVQPQHF.

The chain employs TRBV30 and TRBJ1-2; maybe TRBD1 (6 bases). V was cut by 8 bases and J by 4 bases, with 11 bases left in between. Germline V CDR1 and CDR2: GTSNPN, SVGIG (reference sequence). The CDR3 is made up of 11 amino acids. DNA of the CDR3: TGTGCCGGAACAGGGTCCTATGGCTACACCTTC. Residues: CAGTGSYGYTF.

The V call is TRBV9, the J call TRBJ2-7; perhaps TRBD1 as D (6 bases). The CDR3 contains 14 residues. Germline CDR1 SGDLS, CDR2 YYNGEE. V gave up 7 bases and J gave up 1 base, with 15 bases separating them. CDR3 DNA sequence: TGTGCCAGCGGACCGGGACACCAGTCCTACGAGCAGTACTTC. Translated: CASGPGHQSYEQYF.

The rearrangement uses TRBV6-1 and TRBJ1-1; 8 bases are shared with TRBD1. Trimming removed 3 bases from V and 3 bases from J; junction bases left unmatched: 0. This CDR3 is built from 13 residues. The germline gives CDR1 MNHNS, CDR2 SASEGT. The CDR3 reads CASSDRGHTEAFF. The CDR3 DNA reads TGTGCCAGCAGTGACAGGGGGCACACTGAAGCTTTCTTT.

This clone has only a few counts. This chain connects TRBV7-6 to TRBJ1-4; no firm D call. Germline V gene lookup returns CDR1 SGHVS and CDR2 FNYEAQ. This CDR3 has 14 amino acids. V was trimmed by 1 base and J by 4 bases, leaving 7 bases between them. The CDR3 reads CASSLDRLNEKLFF. DNA of the CDR3: TGTGCCAGCAGCTTAGACAGACTTAATGAAAAACTGTTTTTT.

The chain is built from TRBV27 and TRBJ2-1, with D perhaps TRBD1 (6 bases). Per the germline V gene, CDR1 is MNHEY and CDR2 is SMNVEV (reference sequence). V was clipped by 3 bases and J by 4 bases, with 10 bases between them. The CDR3 is 14 residues long. CDR3 loop: CASSLVQGYNEQFF. CDR3 nucleotide sequence: TGTGCCAGCAGTTTGGTGCAGGGGTACAATGAGCAGTTCTTC.

Written as DNA, the CDR3 is TGTGCCTGGAGCTCCGGGGGAGGTAGCACAGATACGCAGTATTTT. Protein product: CAWSSGGGSTDTQYF. The chain links TRBV30 to TRBJ2-3; TRBD2 might be the D (6 bases). Germline lookup yields CDR1 GTSNPN and CDR2 SVGIG (reference sequence). The CDR3 is made up of 15 amino acids. Trimming shortened V by 3 bases and J by 0 bases, and 13 bases separated the two germline ends.

The genes are TRBV28 and TRBJ2-7; 8 bases line up with TRBD1. With 5 bases clipped from V and 3 bases from J, the junction kept 0 bases outside the gene matches. The CDR3 consists of 12 residues. Looked up from germline, CDR1 is MDHEN and CDR2 is SYDVKM. CDR3 loop: CASSDRGYEQYF. As DNA, the CDR3 is TGTGCCAGCAGTGACAGGGGCTACGAGCAGTACTTC. Drawing the rest from reference TRBV28 and TRBJ2-7, the complete variable domain is DVKVTQSSRYLVKRTGEKVFLECVQDMDHENMFWYRQDPGLGLRLIYFSYDVKMKEKGDIPEGYSVSREKKERFSLILESASTNQTSMYLCASSDRGYEQYFGPGTRLTVT.

V gene TRBV9 combines with J gene TRBJ2-5; 8 bases map to TRBD2. CDR3 size: 13 residues. Per germline, CDR1 SGDLS and CDR2 YYNGEE. The ends lost 3 bases at V and 2 bases at J; junction bases unmatched: 0. DNA for the CDR3: TGTGCCAGCAGCGGCGGGGGGCAAGAGACCCAGTACTTC. This gives the protein CASSGGGQETQYF.

A few counts support this clone. The V call is TRBV4-1, the J call TRBJ2-5, with D unresolved. The length of the CDR3 is 14 residues. The V end lost 1 base, the J end lost 2 bases, and 8 bases lay between the germline ends. CDR1 is MGHRA, CDR2 YSYEKL, per germline. For the CDR3, the DNA is TGCGCCAGCAGCCAAGGGCCGGAACAAGAGACCCAGTACTTC. Its translation: CASSQGPEQETQYF.

There are a few counts of this clone. This sample includes further DNA sequences coding for the same CDR3. The chain has TRBV30 and TRBJ2-2; possibly TRBD2 for D (5 bases). The CDR3 extends over 13 amino acids. Germline V gene data show CDR1 as GTSNPN and CDR2 as SVGIG (reference sequence). The V end lost 2 bases, the J end lost 2 bases, and 6 bases lay between the germline ends. CDR3 DNA sequence: TGTGCCTGGAGTAGCGGAAACACCGGGGAGCTGTTTTTT. This sequence encodes CAWSSGNTGELFF.

The chain recombines TRBV6-5 with TRBJ2-3; 8 bases agree with TRBD1. V shed 4 bases and J 4 bases; nucleotides not matched to a gene: 1. The germline V gene encodes CDR1 MNHEY and CDR2 SVGAGI. The CDR3 runs 13 residues. The chain's CDR3 is CASSSGGADTQYF. The CDR3, as DNA: TGTGCCAGCAGTTCAGGGGGCGCAGATACGCAGTATTTT.

The chain couples TRBV30 to TRBJ1-2; no definite D call. V gave up 0 bases and J gave up 0 bases, with 5 bases separating them. The CDR3 consists of 13 residues. Germline CDR1 and CDR2: GTSNPN and SVGIG (reference sequence). Here the CDR3 DNA reads TGTGCCTGGAGTGTGGGATCTAACTATGGCTACACCTTC. Amino acids: CAWSVGSNYGYTF.

The chain is built from TRBV7-9 and TRBJ2-7, with a tentative D call TRBD1 (6 bases). Germline lookup yields CDR1 SEHNR and CDR2 FQNEAQ (reference sequence). Trimming stripped 2 bases from V and 7 bases from J, with 18 bases between. The CDR3 has 15 residues. CDR3 protein: CASSLIGQGIGEQYF. For the CDR3, the DNA is TGTGCCAGCAGCTTAATAGGGCAGGGGATCGGTGAGCAGTACTTC. Full variable domain (rest looked up from reference TRBV7-9 and TRBJ2-7): DTGVSQNPRHKITKRGQNVTFRCDPISEHNRLYWYRQTLGQGPEFLTYFQNEAQLEKSRLLSDRFSAERPKGSFSTLEIQRTEQGDSAMYLCASSLIGQGIGEQYFGPGTRLTVT.